The 7 T cell receptor beta chains reported below all come from one sample, sequenced in a study of technical replicates of blood from a handful of donors. The data were produced by immunoSEQ multiplex PCR, yet TCRdb's version contains in-frame clones alone and is incomplete. In the table there are around 98,000 clones, roughly 95% of which are singletons. Material for sequencing was T cells isolated from PBMCs. All receptors come from a human donor in good health.

The chain joins TRBV9 to TRBJ2-3; D possibly corresponds to TRBD1 (6 bases). CDR1 and CDR2 from the germline V gene are SGDLS and YYNGEE. CDR3 length: 13 amino acids. V was pared by 0 bases and J by 6 bases, with 8 bases between. The chain's CDR3 is CASSVVGADTQYF. As DNA, the CDR3 is TGTGCCAGCAGCGTAGTGGGGGCGGATACGCAGTATTTT.

The chain carries TRBV7-9 and TRBJ1-4; possibly TRBD1 for D (5 bases). Germline CDR1 reads SEHNR; CDR2 reads FQNEAQ (reference sequence). Trimming took 0 bases from V and 11 from J, leaving 16 bases between them. This CDR3 is 15 amino acids long. CDR3 loop: CASSLAPQGHEKLFF. The CDR3 coding sequence is TGTGCCAGCAGCTTAGCTCCCCAGGGTCACGAGAAACTGTTTTTT.

The chain carries TRBV20-1 and TRBJ2-5, with D uncertain. V lost 6 bases to trimming and J lost 5 bases, with 7 bases between them. Germline V gene lookup returns CDR1 DFQATT and CDR2 SNEGSKA (reference sequence). The CDR3 loop spans 10 amino acids. The CDR3 DNA is TGCAGTGCCCGGTCGGAGACCCAGTACTTC. Protein sequence: CSARSETQYF.

The chain employs TRBV5-1 and TRBJ1-1; D is ambiguous. With 7 bases removed from V and 4 bases from J, the gap between germline ends came to 8 bases. Germline V lookup: CDR1 SGHRS, CDR2 YFSETQ. There are 11 residues in the CDR3. The chain's CDR3 is CASEGGTEAFF. The CDR3 coding sequence is TGCGCCAGCGAGGGTGGCACTGAAGCTTTCTTT.

The chain joins TRBV2 to TRBJ2-7, with D possibly being TRBD2 (5 bases). There are 13 residues in the CDR3. V lost 8 bases to trimming and J lost 0 bases, with 11 bases between them. Germline values: CDR1 SNHLY, CDR2 FYNNEI. As DNA, the CDR3 is TGTGCCAGCGGCACCGGGGACTCCTACGAGCAGTACTTC. This encodes CASGTGDSYEQYF.

The rearrangement joins TRBV7-9 to TRBJ1-1; possible D gene TRBD1, 6 bases. V dropped 1 base and J dropped 1 base, with 16 bases sitting between them. Germline CDR1 is SEHNR and CDR2 is FQNEAQ (reference sequence). The CDR3 covers 17 residues. The CDR3 reads CASSLGQAITRNTEAFF. The CDR3 nucleotides are TGTGCCAGCAGCTTAGGACAGGCGATCACCCGGAACACTGAAGCTTTCTTT.

This CDR3 is CASSYEGADTEAFF. The CDR3, as DNA: TGTGCCAGCAGTTACGAGGGGGCAGACACTGAAGCTTTCTTT. This rearrangement joins TRBV6-5 to TRBJ1-1, with 7 positions matching TRBD1. The CDR3 spans 14 residues. In germline, CDR1 is MNHEY, CDR2 SVGAGI. V lost 2 bases and J lost 3; bases outside the gene matches: 3.